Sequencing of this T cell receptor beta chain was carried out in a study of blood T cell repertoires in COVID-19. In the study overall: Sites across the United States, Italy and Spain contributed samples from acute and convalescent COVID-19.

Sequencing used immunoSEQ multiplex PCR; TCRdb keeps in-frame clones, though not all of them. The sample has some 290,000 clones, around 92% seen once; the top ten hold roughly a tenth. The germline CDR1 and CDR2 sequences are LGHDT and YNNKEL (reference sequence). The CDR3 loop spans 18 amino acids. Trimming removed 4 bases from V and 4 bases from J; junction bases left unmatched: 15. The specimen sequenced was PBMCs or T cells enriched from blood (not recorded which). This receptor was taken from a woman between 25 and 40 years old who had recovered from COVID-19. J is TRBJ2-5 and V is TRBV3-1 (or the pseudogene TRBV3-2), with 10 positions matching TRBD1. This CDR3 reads CASSPVGEGQGYAETQYF. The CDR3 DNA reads TGTGCCAGCAGCCCGGTAGGCGAGGGACAGGGGTATGCAGAGACCCAGTACTTC.